Below, one T cell receptor (beta chain) is given with its context. Its target antigen remains unknown. Base quality data are lacking; no much larger clone is found one base away. The sample comes from a study of PD-L1 blockade in urothelial cancer (dated by TCRdb to between 2016 and 2019). Background for the entire study: Every patient began therapy at some point between 2013 and 2015 and was given atezolizumab 1,200 mg intravenously every 3 weeks. About 85% of the roughly 29 patients were identified as males with urothelial cancer of bladder origin, and a prior smoking history was reported by 18 of 29 patients. Patients had an ECOG performance status of 0 or 1 and had received between 0 and 3 prior chemotherapy regimens. Blood samples were analyzed at two time points: 3 weeks after treatment start (second dose) and 6 weeks after treatment start. Blood samples yielded a median of around 150,000 T cells and tens of thousands of unique TCRs, with median clonality about 0.08. Somatic, immune and clinical correlates of response to PD-L1 blockade with atezolizumab in urothelial cancer were the focus of an exploratory multi-omic analysis. Pretreatment tumor samples, along with matched peripheral blood collected serially before and after atezolizumab treatment, underwent TCR sequencing. Durable clinical benefit meant progression-free survival longer than 6 months, and TCR features were also tested against progression-free and overall survival. In the same patients, whole exome sequencing and RNA sequencing of pretreatment tumors were performed in addition to TCR sequencing. Durable clinical benefit was achieved by nine patients but not by the remaining 20. Pretreatment blood TCR-seq was available for twenty-nine patients, at least one posttreatment blood collection was obtained for about 24 patients, and tumor TCR-seq was available for about 24 patients.

To estimate absolute template abundance from read counts, synthetic TCR analog templates were spiked into each PCR. Using the immunoSEQ assay, TCRbeta CDR3 regions were amplified from genomic DNA with bias-controlled V and J gene primers. Rearranged TCRbeta segments were sequenced at approximately 20X coverage. For the original study's pipeline: Clustering was used to correct sequencing errors, and CDR3s were annotated against IMGT to assign V, D and J genes. Out-of-frame and stop-codon sequences were excluded, and only productive TCRbeta rearrangements were used in downstream analyses. To compute clonality, Shannon entropy was normalized by the log of the number of unique productive sequences and then subtracted from one. Clones differing between time points or between blood and tumor were identified by Fisher's exact test with Benjamini-Hochberg correction at adjusted p below 0.01. TCRdb took over this immuneACCESS table, retaining in-frame rearrangements with V and J assigned. Such tables are incomplete; in checked studies, under half of the missing clones stem from an unresolved V gene, and the remainder is unexplained. The DNA was the basis for D and trimming; V, J and clone size are from that table. This sample lists around 110,000 clones; approximately 90% were detected once. The top ten clones comprise about 1.8% of the sample.

Spanning cysteine to phenylalanine, the CDR3 consists of 16 amino acids. Only the CDR3 DNA is retained, 48 bases long and in frame from the first base. Reading the germline V gene gives CDR1 SGHRS and CDR2 YFSETQ. V and J lose 4 bases and 6 bases, and a span of 20 bases separates them. Beyond this particular receptor, the publication reports: Because the sample size was small (n ≈ 27) and many exploratory analyses were performed, the results are intended to be hypothesis-generating. Greater expansion of tumor-associated TCR clones in peripheral blood 3 weeks after the start of treatment was observed in patients with durable benefit (n of about 21, p = 0.022). A pretreatment peripheral blood TCR clonality below the median was linked to improved progression-free and overall survival.

The time point label, as the study defines it: peripheral blood 6 weeks after treatment start. The cohort included 29 patients with locally advanced or metastatic urothelial carcinoma who were treated at Memorial Sloan Kettering on a trial protocol. Peripheral blood mononuclear cells were collected from each patient pretreatment and during treatment, giving between 1 and 8 total time points per patient. The Qiagen DNeasy Blood extraction kit was used to purify genomic DNA from total PBMCs and from tumor samples. PBMCs were collected pretreatment and during treatment and were isolated and stored as previously described.

Sequencing was performed on PBMCs, taken around atezolizumab (anti-PD-L1) treatment. The TCR comes from a man aged 55 to 70 with urothelial cancer. The chain links TRBV5-1 with TRBJ2-1; the D region possibly corresponds to TRBD2 (6 bases align). The CDR3 region has the sequence CASSAPLAPSANEQFF. The DNA is as follows: TGCGCCAGCAGCGCACCACTAGCTCCTTCCGCCAATGAGCAGTTCTTC.